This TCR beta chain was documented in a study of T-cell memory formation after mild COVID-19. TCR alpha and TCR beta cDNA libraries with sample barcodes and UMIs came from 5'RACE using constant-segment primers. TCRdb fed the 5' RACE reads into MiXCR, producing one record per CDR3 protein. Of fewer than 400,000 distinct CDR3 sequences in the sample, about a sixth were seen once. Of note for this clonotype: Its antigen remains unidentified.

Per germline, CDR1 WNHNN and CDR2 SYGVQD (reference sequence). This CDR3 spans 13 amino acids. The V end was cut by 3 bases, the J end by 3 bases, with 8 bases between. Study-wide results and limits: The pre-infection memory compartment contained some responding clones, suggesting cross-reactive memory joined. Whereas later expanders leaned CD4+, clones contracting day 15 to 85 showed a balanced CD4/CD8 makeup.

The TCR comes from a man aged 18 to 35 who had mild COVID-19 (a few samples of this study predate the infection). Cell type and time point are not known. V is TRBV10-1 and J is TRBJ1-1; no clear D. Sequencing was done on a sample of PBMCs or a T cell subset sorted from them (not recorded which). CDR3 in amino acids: CASSETPHTEAFF. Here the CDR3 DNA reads TGCGCCAGCAGTGAAACTCCCCACACTGAAGCTTTCTTT.